This T cell receptor beta chain emerged from a study of response to subunit inactivated influenza vaccine. In regard to this clonotype: Its matching antigen is unknown.

MiXCR, applied by TCRdb to the RT-PCR reads, yields one record per CDR3 protein. The sample has almost 600,000 distinct CDR3 sequences, 12% to 15% seen once; the top ten hold more than 9.5%. This CDR3 comprises 13 residues. From germline, CDR1 is SGDLS and CDR2 YYNGEE. Trimming took off 4 bases at V and 6 bases at J, with 13 bases between the two ends. Study-level points and caveats: Authors suggested each seasonal flu vaccination may recruit only limited numbers of new T cells.

The sequenced sample was PBMCs from blood, obtained 12 days after vaccination. The genes are TRBV9 and TRBJ1-2; tentatively, D is TRBD1 (5 bases). This clonotype originated in a man in his fifties or sixties who received an inactivated influenza vaccine. Written as DNA, the CDR3 is TGTGCCAGCAGCCAAGGGGACGTTAATGGCTACACCTTC. It is translated as CASSQGDVNGYTF.